This TCR beta chain was found in a study of T cell responses to AZD1222 COVID-19 vaccine. The study, taken as a whole, reports: The breadth and depth of Spike-specific TCRs increased once two AZD1222 doses had been given.

Germline CDR1 SGHNT, CDR2 YYREEE (reference sequence). V shed 4 bases and J shed 3 bases, with 9 bases lying between them. The length of the CDR3 is 13 residues. This table comes from immunoSEQ multiplex PCR, and its TCRdb copy is limited to in-frame clones, with some not included. The data contain some 150,000 clones, 88% of them singletons. Remarks on this clone: Its antigen remains unidentified.

Specimen: peripheral blood, collected on day 0 of AZD1222 vaccination. The receptor was derived from an adult in good health. J is TRBJ2-3 and V is TRBV5-4; D uncertain. Written as DNA, the CDR3 is TGTGCCAGCAGCCCCCCCATGACAGATACGCAGTATTTT. This gives the protein CASSPPMTDTQYF.